This T cell receptor beta chain was identified during a study of shared clonotypes between healthy human individuals. Study-level results: Measured sharing among donors was expected to vary with sequencing depth. In contrast to clonotypes shared by all four donors, non-shared clonotypes had lower generation probabilities.

Per germline, CDR1 SNHLY and CDR2 FYNNEI. The CDR3 extends over 13 amino acids. V was pared by 6 bases and J by 4 bases, with 11 bases between. Donors had no recently reported acute infections or vaccinations and were HIV-negative. Authors' data handling: Junction-only sequences without quality scores were provided by ImmunoSEQ, so filtering was different. Sequencing used immunoSEQ multiplex PCR; TCRdb keeps in-frame clones, though not all of them. V, J and clone size are taken as reported in that table, and D and trimming were inferred from the DNA itself. The sample holds fewer than 3 million clones; about 90% are singletons and the top ten take around 0.35%. To note about this clone: What it recognizes is unknown.

The genes are TRBV2 and TRBJ2-3; D gene unclear. Sequencing was performed on naive CD4+ T cells from PBMCs. Subset of the sample: CD45RA+ positively selected. The clonotype comes from a man between 18 and 35 years old in good health. Some clones in this sample may be carry-over from other donors' samples. CDR3 in DNA: TGTGCCAGCAGCCCAGGAGTGGCAGATACGCAGTATTTT. Translating it yields CASSPGVADTQYF.